This passage covers 18 T cell receptor beta chains from one sample sequenced in a study of blood T cell repertoires in COVID-19. Some clones are missing from TCRdb's copy, which holds only in-frame ones; the method was immunoSEQ multiplex PCR. The data contain more than 300,000 clones, 85% to 90% of them singletons. Sequencing was performed on peripheral blood. Receptors originate from a woman between 45 and 65 years old with COVID-19, enrolled during active disease.

The chain employs TRBV19 and TRBJ2-7, with 13 bases aligning to TRBD2. This CDR3 has 17 amino acids. Trimming removed 4 bases from V and 0 bases from J; junction bases left unmatched: 6. Germline lookup yields CDR1 LNHDA and CDR2 SQIVND (reference sequence). The DNA for the CDR3 is TGTGCCAGTAGTACCCGACTAGCGGGAGGACTCTCCTACGAGCAGTACTTC. Its protein product is CASSTRLAGGLSYEQYF. The complete variable domain, with remaining parts taken from reference TRBV19 and TRBJ2-7, reads DGGITQSPKYLFRKEGQNVTLSCEQNLNHDAMYWYRQDPGQGLRLIYYSQIVNDFQKGDIAEGYSVSREKKESFPLTVTSAQKNPTAFYLCASSTRLAGGLSYEQYFGPGTRLTVT.

In this sample, this clone turned up once. This rearrangement joins TRBV6-5 to TRBJ2-3, with 12 bases aligning to TRBD1. The CDR3 length is 15 residues. Germline V gene lookup returns CDR1 MNHEY and CDR2 SVGAGI. The ends lost 2 bases at V and 6 bases at J; junction bases unmatched: 3. The CDR3 DNA reads as TGTGCCAGCAGTTACGGGACAGGGGGCCGGGATACGCAGTATTTT. It specifies CASSYGTGGRDTQYF.

The chain joins TRBV5-5 to TRBJ1-2, with D maybe TRBD1 (6 bases). The V gene's germline CDR1 is SGHKS and CDR2 YYEKEE (reference sequence). Trimming removed 3 bases at V and 3 bases at J, with 12 bases between. The CDR3 loop spans 14 amino acids. The CDR3 region has the DNA TGTGCCAGCAGCTCGACAGGAGACTACTATGGCTACACCTTC. It is translated as CASSSTGDYYGYTF.

The genes are TRBV30 and TRBJ2-2; 9 nucleotides align to TRBD2. CDR1 is GTSNPN, CDR2 SVGIG, per germline (reference sequence). The CDR3 runs 16 residues. The ends lost 2 bases at V and 3 bases at J; junction bases unmatched: 7. The CDR3 reads CAWSFLAGAHTGELFF. The CDR3 DNA reads TGTGCCTGGAGTTTCTTAGCGGGGGCCCACACCGGGGAGCTGTTTTTT.

The CDR3 DNA follows: TGTGCCAGCAGCTTGGGGGGCACCCCGGATGTTTTCTTT. This translates into CASSLGGTPDVFF. This sequence joins TRBV5-8 and TRBJ1-1, with D possibly being TRBD1 (5 bases). This CDR3 comprises 13 residues. V lost 0 bases to trimming and J lost 13 bases, with 16 bases between them. Looked up from germline, CDR1 is SGHTS and CDR2 is YDEGEE.

This chain joins TRBV18 and TRBJ2-6; D is possibly TRBD2 (6 bases). Germline V gives CDR1 KGHSH, CDR2 LQKENI. The CDR3 loop spans 15 amino acids. V lost 2 bases to trimming and J lost 2 bases, with 7 bases between them. For the CDR3, the DNA is TGTGCCAGCTCACCAAAGCGGGCTGGGGCCAACGTCCTGACTTTC. Translating it yields CASSPKRAGANVLTF.

V gene TRBV9 combines with J gene TRBJ1-1; TRBD1 agrees at 8 bases. J was trimmed by 7 bases and V by 4 bases; bases with no gene match: 6. This CDR3 comprises 13 residues. Germline V CDR1 and CDR2: SGDLS, YYNGEE. CDR3 in DNA: TGTGCCAGCAGCCGCGACAGGGGATTTGAAGCTTTCTTT. Translation: CASSRDRGFEAFF.

This rearrangement joins TRBV4-1 to TRBJ1-2; D is ambiguous. The ends were cut back, 2 bases at V and 4 bases at J, with 8 bases in the middle. Germline CDR1 MGHRA, CDR2 YSYEKL. The CDR3 contains 13 residues. CDR3 in amino acids: CASSQLGIYGYTF. In nucleotides, the CDR3 is TGCGCCAGCAGCCAACTCGGGATCTATGGCTACACCTTC.

The chain carries TRBV11-3 and TRBJ1-5; no clear D. Trimming cost V 8 bases and J 0 bases, with 8 bases left between them. The germline gives CDR1 SGHNT, CDR2 YENEEA. The CDR3 runs to 13 residues. The CDR3 loop reads CASEVVSNQPQHF. CDR3 sequence (DNA): TGTGCCAGCGAGGTAGTTAGCAATCAGCCCCAGCATTTT.

This rearrangement joins TRBV29-1 to TRBJ2-2; TRBD1 is a possible D gene (7 bases). The germline gives CDR1 SQVTM, CDR2 ANQGSEA. Trimming took 2 bases from V and 1 from J, leaving 11 bases between them. The CDR3 sequence is 15 residues long. The CDR3 sequence is CSVERGDRNTGELFF. CDR3 in DNA: TGCAGCGTTGAAAGGGGGGACAGGAACACCGGGGAGCTGTTTTTT.

V gene TRBV27 combines with J gene TRBJ2-3; D remains unclear. The germline gives CDR1 MNHEY, CDR2 SMNVEV (reference sequence). There are 17 residues in the CDR3. Trimming took off 6 bases at V and 2 bases at J, with 21 bases between the two ends. This chain's CDR3 is CASSPSGGSVLTDTQYF. The DNA of the CDR3 is TGTGCCAGCAGCCCCAGTGGTGGCAGCGTCCTCACAGATACGCAGTATTTT.

The V and J genes are TRBV7-3 and TRBJ2-3; D might be TRBD2 (6 bases). Trimming shortened V by 2 bases and J by 0 bases, and 9 bases separated the two germline ends. Germline V gives CDR1 SGHTA, CDR2 FQGTGA. The CDR3 covers 15 residues. CDR3 in amino acids: CASSLVSGSTDTQYF. The CDR3 DNA is TGTGCCAGCAGCTTAGTTAGCGGTAGCACAGATACGCAGTATTTT.

The chain combines TRBV10-2 with TRBJ1-4; a weak D match, TRBD1 (6 bases). Trimming removed 2 bases at V and 12 bases at J, with 13 bases between. The CDR3 sequence is 13 residues long. CDR1 is WSHSY, CDR2 SAAADI, per germline. Here the CDR3 reads CASSEGREGELFF. CDR3 nucleotides: TGCGCCAGCAGTGAGGGAAGAGAGGGGGAACTGTTTTTT.

This clone turned up a few times. This chain links TRBV10-1 with TRBJ1-3; 8 positions match TRBD1. The V and J ends lost 3 bases and 2 bases, in that order; junction bases with no gene match: 9. Germline V gene sequence: CDR1 WNHNN, CDR2 SYGVQD (reference sequence). The CDR3 is 17 amino acids. The CDR3, as DNA: TGCGCCAGCAGTGATCCTACACAGGGGGGCACTGGAAACACCATATATTTT. Translating gives CASSDPTQGGTGNTIYF.

The rearrangement links TRBV19 to TRBJ2-7, with a weak D call TRBD2 (5 bases). The CDR3 is 13 residues long. Germline lookup yields CDR1 LNHDA and CDR2 SQIVND (reference sequence). Trimming stripped 3 bases from V and 7 bases from J, with 13 bases between. CDR3 nucleotide sequence: TGTGCCAGTAGTATTTACGGAGGCCCGGAGCAGTACTTC. Translation: CASSIYGGPEQYF. Using reference TRBV19 and TRBJ2-7 for the parts outside the CDR3, the full variable domain is DGGITQSPKYLFRKEGQNVTLSCEQNLNHDAMYWYRQDPGQGLRLIYYSQIVNDFQKGDIAEGYSVSREKKESFPLTVTSAQKNPTAFYLCASSIYGGPEQYFGPGTRLTVT.

The rearrangement links TRBV4-2 to TRBJ2-1, with no clear D. CDR3 size: 11 residues. Germline loops: CDR1 LGHNA, CDR2 YNFKEQ. V was cut by 1 base and J by 8 bases, with 3 bases left in between. CDR3 coding DNA: TGTGCCAGCAGCCAAGCAGATGAGCAGTTCTTC. This gives the protein CASSQADEQFF.

The chain is built from TRBV7-2 and TRBJ1-1; the match to TRBD1 covers 8 bases. The CDR3 length is 13 residues. Germline V gene lookup returns CDR1 SGHTA and CDR2 FQGNSA. Trimming cost V 5 bases and J 8 bases; bases outside gene matches: 7. The CDR3 region has the DNA TGTGCCAGCAGCCTAAGGACAGGGAGGGAAGCTTTCTTT. It yields the protein CASSLRTGREAFF.

The chain couples TRBV5-4 to TRBJ2-7; 12 nucleotides line up with TRBD1. Unmatched junction bases numbered 5, after V lost 1 base and J lost 6 bases. This CDR3 comprises 15 residues. Per the germline V gene, CDR1 is SGHNT and CDR2 is YYREEE (reference sequence). The CDR3 DNA reads TGTGCCAGCAGCTTGAGGGACAGGGGGCAGAGCGAGCAGTACTTC. The encoded protein is CASSLRDRGQSEQYF.